Each of the 11 T cell receptor beta chains below was sequenced from the same sample in a study of cytomegalovirus exposure and HLA in healthy donors. Amplification used 60 Vbeta primers and 13 Jbeta primers. TCRdb's copy holds only in-frame clones and misses some; the assay was immunoSEQ multiplex PCR. This table holds approximately 77,000 clones, under 80% found once. Sequences were obtained from PBMCs. These receptors all stem from a man in his sixties in good health and CMV-seropositive.

V usage is TRBV2 and J usage is TRBJ2-2; tentative D call: TRBD2 (7 bases). Trimming removed 6 bases at V and 1 base at J, with 15 bases between. The CDR3 is 16 residues long. Germline V gene data show CDR1 as SNHLY and CDR2 as FYNNEI. CDR3 region: CASSPRGGGNTGELFF. The CDR3 DNA sequence: TGTGCCAGCAGCCCGAGGGGGGGAGGGAACACCGGGGAGCTGTTTTTT.

This chain links TRBV5-1 with TRBJ2-1; 9 nucleotides line up with TRBD2. Trimming took 1 base from V and 6 from J; bases not matched to a gene: 5. CDR3 length: 15 amino acids. CDR1 is SGHRS, CDR2 YFSETQ, per germline. The CDR3 here is CASSLSGGTFNEQFF. In DNA, the CDR3 is TGCGCCAGCAGCTTGAGCGGGGGGACTTTCAATGAGCAGTTCTTC.

CDR3 loop: CAWTQSAGPNTEAFF. The CDR3 nucleotides are TGTGCCTGGACTCAGTCGGCGGGGCCGAACACTGAAGCTTTCTTT. The J gene is TRBJ1-1, the V gene TRBV30; D perhaps matches TRBD1 (5 bases). CDR3 length equals 15 residues. Germline V lookup: CDR1 GTSNPN, CDR2 SVGIG (reference sequence). The V gene lost 4 bases and the J gene lost 1 base, with 16 bases spanning the gap.

The chain has TRBV9 and TRBJ1-3; maybe TRBD1 (5 bases). Trimming pared 0 bases from V and 0 bases from J, leaving 16 bases between. The CDR3 runs to 18 residues. CDR1 is SGDLS, CDR2 YYNGEE, per germline. CDR3 protein: CASSVGGGTFSSGNTIYF. The CDR3 region has the DNA TGTGCCAGCAGCGTAGGGGGCGGCACTTTCAGCTCTGGAAACACCATATATTTT.

The J gene is TRBJ1-4, the V gene TRBV7-8; no reliable D call. The CDR3 has 15 amino acids. Germline-derived CDR1 and CDR2 are SGHVS and FQNEAQ. V was shortened by 8 bases and J by 2 bases, with 15 bases between the two germline ends. The CDR3 DNA follows: TGTGCCAGCCAACTTCAAACCATTACTAATGAAAAACTGTTTTTT. Amino acid sequence: CASQLQTITNEKLFF. The complete variable domain, with remaining parts taken from reference TRBV7-8 and TRBJ1-4, reads GAGVSQSPRYKVAKRGQDVALRCDPISGHVSLFWYQQALGQGPEFLTYFQNEAQLDKSGLPSDRFFAERPEGSVSTLKIQRTQQEDSAVYLCASQLQTITNEKLFFGSGTQLSVL.

This clone was recorded a few times. CDR3 sequence reads: CASSPDAGAGYTF. The CDR3, as DNA: TGTGCCAGCAGTCCAGATGCGGGGGCCGGCTACACCTTC. The rearrangement links TRBV6-6 to TRBJ1-2; perhaps TRBD1 as D (6 bases). Germline CDR1 reads MNHNY; CDR2 reads SVGAGI (reference sequence). V shed 5 bases and J shed 8 bases, with 15 bases lying between them. The CDR3 has 13 amino acids.

This clone showed up just a few times. This chain joins TRBV5-1 and TRBJ2-2; the D gene is possibly TRBD2 (6 bases). The CDR3 spans 18 residues. The germline gives CDR1 SGHRS, CDR2 YFSETQ. Trimming pared 4 bases from V and 4 bases from J, leaving 23 bases between. The DNA of the CDR3 is TGCGCCAGCAGCGGTACAGCGCCGGGAGACACATTCACCGGGGAGCTGTTTTTT. Translation: CASSGTAPGDTFTGELFF. Supplemented by reference TRBV5-1 and TRBJ2-2, the full variable domain reads KAGVTQTPRYLIKTRGQQVTLSCSPISGHRSVSWYQQTPGQGLQFLFEYFSETQRNKGNFPGRFSGRQFSNSRSEMNVSTLELGDSALYLCASSGTAPGDTFTGELFFGEGSRLTVL.

The rearrangement links TRBV6-5 to TRBJ1-4; D perhaps matches TRBD1 (6 bases). The germline V gene encodes CDR1 MNHEY and CDR2 SVGAGI. The V and J ends lost 4 bases and 0 bases respectively, with 12 bases between them. The CDR3 spans 16 residues. The DNA of the CDR3 is TGTGCCAGCAGTTTCGACAGGTTTGCAACTAATGAAAAACTGTTTTTT. Translation gives CASSFDRFATNEKLFF.

This clone was observed once. The chain carries TRBV9 and TRBJ2-1; 7 bases match TRBD2. The germline gives CDR1 SGDLS, CDR2 YYNGEE. V lost 0 bases, J lost 4 bases, and 4 bases stayed unmatched. The CDR3 consists of 15 residues. This CDR3 reads CASSVGSGIYNEQFF. The CDR3 coding sequence is TGTGCCAGCAGCGTAGGGAGCGGGATTTACAATGAGCAGTTCTTC.

The chain has TRBV14 and TRBJ1-2; TRBD1 aligns across 7 bases. The germline gives CDR1 SGHDN, CDR2 FVKESK. There are 13 residues in the CDR3. Trimming at V came to 3 bases and at J to 2 bases, leaving 0 bases not matched to a gene. The chain's CDR3 is CASSQGQNYGYTF. CDR3 nucleotides: TGTGCCAGCAGCCAGGGACAGAACTATGGCTACACCTTC.

J is TRBJ2-1 and V is TRBV15; TRBD1 might be the D (6 bases). V dropped 6 bases and J dropped 0 bases, with 12 bases sitting between them. Germline V lookup: CDR1 LNHNV, CDR2 YYDKDF (reference sequence). The CDR3 sequence is 15 residues long. The CDR3 bases are TGTGCCACCAGTTATGGGACAAGCTCCTACAATGAGCAGTTCTTC. It yields the protein CATSYGTSSYNEQFF.